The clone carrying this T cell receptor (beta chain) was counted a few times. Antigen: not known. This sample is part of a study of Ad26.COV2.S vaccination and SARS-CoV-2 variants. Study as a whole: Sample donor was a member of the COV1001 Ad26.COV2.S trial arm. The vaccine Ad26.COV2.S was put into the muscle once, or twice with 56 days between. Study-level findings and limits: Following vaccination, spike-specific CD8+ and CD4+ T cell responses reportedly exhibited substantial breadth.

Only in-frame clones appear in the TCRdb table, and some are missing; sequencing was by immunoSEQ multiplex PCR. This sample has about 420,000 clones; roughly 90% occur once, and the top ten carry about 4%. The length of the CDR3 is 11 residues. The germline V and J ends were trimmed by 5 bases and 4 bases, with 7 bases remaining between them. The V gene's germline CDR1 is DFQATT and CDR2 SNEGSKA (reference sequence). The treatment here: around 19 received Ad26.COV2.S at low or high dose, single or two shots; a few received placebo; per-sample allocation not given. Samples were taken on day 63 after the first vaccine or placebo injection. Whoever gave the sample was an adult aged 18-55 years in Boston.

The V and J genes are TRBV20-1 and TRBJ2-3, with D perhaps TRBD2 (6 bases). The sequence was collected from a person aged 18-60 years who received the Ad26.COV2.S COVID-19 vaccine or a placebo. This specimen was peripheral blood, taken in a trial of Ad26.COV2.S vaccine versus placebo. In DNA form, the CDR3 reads TGCAGTGCTCGACTAGCAGATACGCAGTATTTT. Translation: CSARLADTQYF.